The sequence of this T cell receptor (beta chain) was determined in a study of cytomegalovirus exposure and HLA in healthy donors. Study as a whole: In an earlier analysis, approximately 120 million unique TCR beta sequences were found from 150 million to 200 million T cells.

Germline V CDR1 and CDR2: SGHVS, FNYEAQ. The CDR3 contains 13 residues. The V end lost 1 base, the J end lost 4 bases, and 8 bases lay between the germline ends. In the PCR, 60 Vbeta and 13 Jbeta primers were used. TCRdb's copy holds only in-frame clones and misses some; the assay was immunoSEQ multiplex PCR. The profile covers roughly 150,000 clones, with 82% appearing a single time and more than 6.5% taken by the ten largest. The clonotype originates from a woman aged 45 to 65 in good health and CMV-seropositive. Source material: PBMCs. V gene TRBV7-6 combines with J gene TRBJ2-7; perhaps TRBD2 as D (6 bases). In DNA form, the CDR3 reads TGTGCCAGCAGCTTAGGCGGGGAGTACGAGCAGTACTTC. Translation: CASSLGGEYEQYF.